This T cell receptor (beta chain) is from a study of cytomegalovirus exposure and HLA in healthy donors. The overall study: The 120 or so validation repertoires and the roughly 690 first-cohort repertoires shared a platform, a later analysis reported.

Clones were read by immunoSEQ multiplex PCR, and TCRdb kept only the in-frame ones, dropping some. The sample lists some 200,000 clones; 80% to 85% were seen once. CDR1 is WNHNN, CDR2 SYGVQD, per germline (reference sequence). The CDR3 is 14 amino acids. Trimming left V 3 bases short and J 1 base short, with 9 bases between. A roughly 120-subject validation cohort, separate from the approximately 670-subject first cohort, supplied the donors. This clonotype originated in a woman aged 18-30 years in good health and CMV-seropositive. The chain uses TRBV10-1 and TRBJ1-1; D is ambiguous. The specimen was PBMCs. The CDR3 nucleotides read TGCGCCAGCAGTGACTCCGGTAGGAACACTGAAGCTTTCTTT. Translating gives CASSDSGRNTEAFF.